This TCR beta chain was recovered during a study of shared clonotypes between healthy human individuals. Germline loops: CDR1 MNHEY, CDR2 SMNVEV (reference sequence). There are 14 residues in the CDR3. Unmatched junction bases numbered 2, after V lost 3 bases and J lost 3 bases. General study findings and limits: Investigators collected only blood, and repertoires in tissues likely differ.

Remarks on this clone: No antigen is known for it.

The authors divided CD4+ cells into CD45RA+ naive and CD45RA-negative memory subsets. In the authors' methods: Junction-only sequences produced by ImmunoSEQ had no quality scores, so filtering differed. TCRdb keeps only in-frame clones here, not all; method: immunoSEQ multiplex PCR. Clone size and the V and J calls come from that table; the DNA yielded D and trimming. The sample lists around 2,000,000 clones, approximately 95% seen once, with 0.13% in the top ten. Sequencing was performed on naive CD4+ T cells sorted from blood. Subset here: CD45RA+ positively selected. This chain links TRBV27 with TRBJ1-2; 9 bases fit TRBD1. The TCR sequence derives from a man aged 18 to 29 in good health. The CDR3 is CASSFRDRDYGYTF. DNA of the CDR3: TGTGCCAGCAGTTTCCGGGACAGGGACTATGGCTACACCTTC.